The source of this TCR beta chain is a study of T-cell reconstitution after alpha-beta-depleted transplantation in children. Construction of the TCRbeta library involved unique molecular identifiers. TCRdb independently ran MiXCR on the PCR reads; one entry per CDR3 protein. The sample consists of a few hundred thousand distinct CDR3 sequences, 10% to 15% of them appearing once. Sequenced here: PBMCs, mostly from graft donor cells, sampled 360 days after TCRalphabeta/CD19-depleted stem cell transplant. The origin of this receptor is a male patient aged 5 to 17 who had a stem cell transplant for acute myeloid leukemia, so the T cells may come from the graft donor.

The CDR3, as DNA: TGCAGCGTTGATCAGGGCGGGAGAGAGACCCAGTACTTC. This gives the protein CSVDQGGRETQYF. The chain is built from TRBV29-1 and TRBJ2-5; 7 nucleotides match TRBD2. Trimming took 3 bases from V and 4 from J; bases not matched to a gene: 5. The CDR3 is made up of 13 amino acids. Germline lookup yields CDR1 SQVTM and CDR2 ANQGSEA.